These 20 T cell receptor beta chains originate from one sample sequenced in a study of cytomegalovirus exposure and HLA in healthy donors. Researchers ran the PCR with 60 Vbeta and 13 Jbeta primers. Profiling relied on immunoSEQ multiplex PCR, and the TCRdb table lists in-frame clones only, not all of them. Among around 85,000 clones listed, 80% were seen once. The specimen was PBMCs. The origin of the receptors is a man younger than 40 in good health and CMV-seronegative.

This clone occurred a few times. CDR3 amino acids: CASSLAIAGDYGYTF. The DNA of the CDR3 is TGCGCCAGCAGCTTGGCTATAGCCGGGGACTATGGCTACACCTTC. The chain joins TRBV5-1 to TRBJ1-2, with unresolved D. Germline V gives CDR1 SGHRS, CDR2 YFSETQ. The length of the CDR3 is 15 residues. V was pared by 0 bases and J by 3 bases, with 12 bases between. Full variable domain (remainder filled in from reference TRBV5-1 and TRBJ1-2): KAGVTQTPRYLIKTRGQQVTLSCSPISGHRSVSWYQQTPGQGLQFLFEYFSETQRNKGNFPGRFSGRQFSNSRSEMNVSTLELGDSALYLCASSLAIAGDYGYTFGSGTRLTVV.

This clone was counted once. The chain joins TRBV27 to TRBJ1-1; a possible D gene is TRBD1 (6 bases). The CDR3 contains 15 residues. The V end was cut by 3 bases, the J end by 1 base, with 12 bases between. Germline CDR1 and CDR2: MNHEY and SMNVEV (reference sequence). In DNA, the CDR3 is TGTGCCAGCAGTTTTTCACCAGGGGCGAACACTGAAGCTTTCTTT. Amino acids: CASSFSPGANTEAFF.

This clone was seen a handful of times. The chain joins TRBV30 to TRBJ1-2; D gene unclear. Germline CDR1 is GTSNPN and CDR2 is SVGIG (reference sequence). The germline V and J ends were trimmed by 4 bases and 4 bases, with 10 bases remaining between them. This CDR3 has 12 residues. The CDR3 spells CAWNPGGYGYTF. The CDR3 coding sequence is TGTGCCTGGAATCCGGGAGGCTATGGCTACACCTTC.

The chain recombines TRBV10-3 with TRBJ2-1; TRBD2 matches at 9 bases. Germline values: CDR1 ENHRY, CDR2 SYGVKD. V was pared by 7 bases and J by 0 bases, with 13 bases of the junction left unmatched. The CDR3 spans 18 residues. This CDR3 reads CAIMTTSGSTNSYNEQFF. Written as DNA, the CDR3 is TGTGCCATCATGACGACTAGCGGATCGACTAACTCCTACAATGAGCAGTTCTTC.

The chain employs TRBV28 and TRBJ1-4, with 8 bases that match TRBD1. With 5 bases clipped from V and 5 bases from J, the junction kept 7 bases outside the gene matches. In germline, CDR1 is MDHEN, CDR2 SYDVKM. The CDR3 covers 15 residues. CDR3 in DNA: TGTGCCAGCAGTACCAGCCAGGGGGCGAATGAAAAACTGTTTTTT. Its translation: CASSTSQGANEKLFF.

The genes are TRBV4-2 and TRBJ1-1; TRBD1 agrees at 7 bases. CDR1 is LGHNA, CDR2 YNFKEQ, per germline. CDR3 size: 12 residues. V lost 3 bases, J lost 12 bases, and 7 bases stayed unmatched. CDR3 DNA: TGTGCCAGCAGCCAGACCGACAGGGATCCTTTCTTT. It encodes CASSQTDRDPFF.

The rearrangement links TRBV9 to TRBJ2-3; 9 bases agree with TRBD2. J was trimmed by 0 bases and V by 4 bases; bases with no gene match: 18. CDR1 SGDLS and CDR2 YYNGEE come from the germline V gene. The CDR3 is 20 amino acids. The CDR3 DNA reads TGTGCCAGCAGCTTAACCCCGGTGGTAGCGGGGGCTCCTAGCACAGATACGCAGTATTTT. Residues: CASSLTPVVAGAPSTDTQYF. Full variable domain (remainder filled in from reference TRBV9 and TRBJ2-3): DSGVTQTPKHLITATGQRVTLRCSPRSGDLSVYWYQQSLDQGLQFLIQYYNGEERAKGNILERFSAQQFPDLHSELNLSSLELGDSALYFCASSLTPVVAGAPSTDTQYFGPGTRLTVL.

This clone was detected once. The V gene is TRBV5-6, the J gene TRBJ2-5; D unresolved. Trimming shortened V by 4 bases and J by 4 bases, and 11 bases separated the two germline ends. CDR3 length: 13 residues. CDR1 is SGHDT and CDR2 is YYEEEE in the germline V gene. This CDR3 is CASSLGALETQYF. As DNA, the CDR3 is TGTGCCAGCAGCCTAGGAGCGTTAGAGACCCAGTACTTC. Variable domain in full (rest from reference TRBV5-6 and TRBJ2-5): DAGVTQSPTHLIKTRGQQVTLRCSPKSGHDTVSWYQQALGQGPQFIFQYYEEEERQRGNFPDRFSGHQFPNYSSELNVNALLLGDSALYLCASSLGALETQYFGPGTRLLVL.

The CDR3 DNA reads TGTGCCAGCAGTGGCGGGGGGGGAGACAGGAATCCTCCATTCTTC. Encoded protein: CASSGGGGDRNPPFF. The genes are TRBV28 and TRBJ2-1; TRBD2 matches at 9 bases. CDR3 length: 15 amino acids. Germline loops: CDR1 MDHEN, CDR2 SYDVKM. V gave up 5 bases and J gave up 16 bases; unmatched junction bases: 18.

The chain uses TRBV19 and TRBJ1-1, with D maybe TRBD1 (5 bases). With 1 base removed from V and 7 bases from J, the gap between germline ends came to 13 bases. Germline V gives CDR1 LNHDA, CDR2 SQIVND (reference sequence). The CDR3 spans 14 residues. For the CDR3, the DNA is TGTGCCAGTAGTATAGGACAGAATCTTCTTGAAGCTTTCTTT. As protein: CASSIGQNLLEAFF.

The rearrangement uses TRBV4-1 and TRBJ1-2; 9 positions match TRBD1. The V and J ends lost 0 bases and 8 bases, in that order; junction bases with no gene match: 7. The CDR3 sequence is 15 residues long. CDR1 MGHRA and CDR2 YSYEKL come from the germline V gene. The CDR3 is CASSQEGQGTGGYTF. Here the CDR3 DNA reads TGCGCCAGCAGCCAAGAAGGACAGGGGACGGGGGGCTACACCTTC.

A few counts support this clone. The chain recombines TRBV28 with TRBJ1-5, with a weak D call TRBD1 (6 bases). The V gene lost 6 bases and the J gene lost 2 bases, with 11 bases spanning the gap. Per the germline V gene, CDR1 is MDHEN and CDR2 is SYDVKM. This CDR3 is built from 14 residues. The CDR3, as DNA: TGTGCCAGCAGGCCCTACAGGGGCAATCAGCCCCAGCATTTT. Amino acid sequence: CASRPYRGNQPQHF.

For this clone: Additional DNA sequences in this sample encode the identical CDR3. The chain has TRBV7-9 and TRBJ1-6; 7 bases map to TRBD1. The germline gives CDR1 SEHNR, CDR2 FQNEAQ (reference sequence). V lost 2 bases, J lost 6 bases, and 4 bases stayed unmatched. The CDR3 totals 15 residues. CDR3 sequence (DNA): TGTGCCAGCAGCTTAAGGCAGGGGGGTAATTCACCCCTCCACTTT. Amino acid sequence: CASSLRQGGNSPLHF.

The chain carries TRBV7-9 and TRBJ2-5; no clear D gene. TRBJ2-7 explains the end of the DNA better; the J call may be wrong. In germline, CDR1 is SEHNR, CDR2 FQNEAQ (reference sequence). There are 13 residues in the CDR3. The chain's CDR3 is CASSLVPIYEQYF. Written as DNA, the CDR3 is TGTGCCAGCAGCTTAGTCCCTATCTACGAGCAGTACTTC.

J is TRBJ2-3 and V is TRBV19; the match to TRBD2 covers 9 bases. The CDR3 contains 15 residues. Germline trimming cut 3 bases from V and 4 bases from J; bases unmatched to any gene: 5. CDR1 is LNHDA and CDR2 is SQIVND in the germline V gene (reference sequence). The CDR3 region is CASSMGAGGPDTQYF. CDR3 in DNA: TGTGCCAGTAGTATGGGGGCGGGGGGGCCAGATACGCAGTATTTT.

The rearrangement links TRBV19 to TRBJ2-3, with D unclear. Germline CDR1 is LNHDA and CDR2 is SQIVND (reference sequence). With 5 bases removed from V and 1 base from J, the gap between germline ends came to 19 bases. The CDR3 runs 17 residues. The DNA of the CDR3 is TGTGCCAGTAGTCCTACGAAACTATCGGTTGGCACAGATACGCAGTATTTT. Translating it yields CASSPTKLSVGTDTQYF.

This clone appeared once. The CDR3 protein is CASSVGLAGASYTDTQYF. In nucleotides, the CDR3 is TGTGCCAGCAGCGTAGGGCTAGCGGGGGCCTCTTACACAGATACGCAGTATTTT. V is TRBV9 and J is TRBJ2-3; 10 bases line up with TRBD2. After removal of 0 bases from V and 2 bases from J, the junction contained 9 bases not matched to a gene. This CDR3 has 18 amino acids. The germline V gene encodes CDR1 SGDLS and CDR2 YYNGEE.

Regarding this clone: One end of the junction is discordant with germline, which a read error may explain. The chain links TRBV10-1 to TRBJ2-2; 9 nucleotides match TRBD1. Germline loops: CDR1 WNHNN, CDR2 SYGVQD (reference sequence). The CDR3 spans 15 residues. CDR3 loop: CASSGGQGNAGELFF. The CDR3 nucleotides are TGCGCCAGCAGCGGCGGACAGGGGAACGCCGGGGAGCTGTTTTTT.

V gene TRBV6-5 combines with J gene TRBJ2-5, with TRBD1 matching over 9 bases. The CDR3 sequence is 16 residues long. The junction had 6 bases not matched to a gene; V was cut back by 0 bases and J by 4 bases. Germline-derived CDR1 and CDR2 are MNHEY and SVGAGI. CDR3 coding DNA: TGTGCCAGCAGTTACTCCCCCACAGGGGGCGGAGAGACCCAGTACTTC. Its protein is CASSYSPTGGGETQYF.

The chain has TRBV6-5 and TRBJ2-7; 7 nucleotides agree with TRBD2. The CDR3 length is 15 residues. V shed 0 bases and J 2 bases; nucleotides not matched to a gene: 4. Germline V lookup: CDR1 MNHEY, CDR2 SVGAGI. The CDR3 bases are TGTGCCAGCAGTTACTCGGGAGGGGAAACCTACGAGCAGTACTTC. It specifies CASSYSGGETYEQYF.